This entry lists 31 T cell receptor beta chains sequenced from one sample in a study of blood T cell repertoires in COVID-19. TCRdb keeps only in-frame clones here, not all; method: immunoSEQ multiplex PCR. The sample has some 40,000 clones, roughly 63% seen once; the top ten hold 6.2%. The source material was peripheral blood. Receptors originate from a man older than 75 with acute or convalescent COVID-19.

The chain couples TRBV6-5 to TRBJ2-1; a possible D gene is TRBD2 (6 bases). The V gene's germline CDR1 is MNHEY and CDR2 SVGAGI. The CDR3 is made up of 15 amino acids. V lost 6 bases to trimming and J lost 4 bases, with 16 bases between them. The CDR3 protein is CASSRDLLKYNEQFF. In DNA, the CDR3 is TGTGCCAGCAGCCGGGACTTGCTGAAATACAATGAGCAGTTCTTC.

The chain uses TRBV3-1 (or the pseudogene TRBV3-2) and TRBJ1-2, with 9 nucleotides matching TRBD1. Germline CDR1 LGHDT, CDR2 YNNKEL (reference sequence). The V gene end was trimmed by 4 bases and the J gene end by 6 bases; junction bases not matched to a gene: 3. The CDR3 length is 13 residues. The CDR3 reads CASSLGQGNGYTF. Written as DNA, the CDR3 is TGTGCCAGCAGCCTGGGACAGGGAAATGGCTACACCTTC.

The rearrangement joins TRBV9 to TRBJ2-7; 8 bases map to TRBD2. The CDR3 totals 17 residues. V dropped 4 bases and J dropped 2; count of bases not matched to a gene: 14. The germline CDR1 and CDR2 sequences are SGDLS and YYNGEE. The CDR3, as DNA: TGTGCCAGCAGCCCGGGGGGGGGACTGGATGCCACCTACGAGCAGTACTTC. It translates to CASSPGGGLDATYEQYF.

The gene calls are TRBV3-1 (or the pseudogene TRBV3-2) and TRBJ2-3; 9 bases map to TRBD2. Germline V gives CDR1 LGHDT, CDR2 YNNKEL (reference sequence). V was clipped by 0 bases and J by 5 bases; unmatched bases: 9. The CDR3 length is 17 residues. CDR3: CASSQEGLAGDQDTQYF. In nucleotides, the CDR3 is TGTGCCAGCAGCCAAGAAGGGTTAGCGGGGGATCAAGATACGCAGTATTTT.

CDR3: CASSQALRAGTGYGYTF. The CDR3 nucleotides are TGCGCCAGCAGCCAGGCACTAAGGGCCGGGACAGGGTATGGCTACACCTTC. The V and J genes are TRBV4-3 and TRBJ1-2, with 9 bases identical to TRBD1. The CDR3 covers 17 residues. Germline CDR1 is LGHNA and CDR2 is YSLEER. V shed 3 bases, J shed 5 bases, and the junction held 13 bases outside the gene matches.

The chain carries TRBV28 and TRBJ1-2; possible D gene TRBD1, 5 bases. Deletions cut 5 bases from V and 4 bases from J, with 17 bases between. This CDR3 has 15 residues. Germline V gene lookup returns CDR1 MDHEN and CDR2 SYDVKM. The CDR3 spells CASSPPTVFGYGYTF. The CDR3 DNA is TGTGCCAGCAGTCCCCCGACAGTTTTTGGCTATGGCTACACCTTC.

This clone was observed a handful of times. This chain links TRBV18 with TRBJ1-6, with TRBD1 identical over 10 bases. V shed 3 bases, J shed 10 bases, and the junction held 12 bases outside the gene matches. This CDR3 has 17 amino acids. Germline V gene data show CDR1 as KGHSH and CDR2 as LQKENI. The CDR3 protein is CASSPLTLTGGESPLHF. The CDR3 nucleotides are TGTGCCAGCTCACCCCTAACATTGACAGGGGGCGAATCACCCCTCCACTTT.

CDR3 residues: CASSVGVPLGSGGQETQYF. Here the CDR3 DNA reads TGTGCCAGCAGCGTAGGGGTTCCTTTGGGAAGCGGGGGGCAAGAGACCCAGTACTTC. The rearrangement joins TRBV9 to TRBJ2-5; TRBD2 matches 9 bases. Germline loops: CDR1 SGDLS, CDR2 YYNGEE. Trimming took 0 bases from V and 2 from J; bases not matched to a gene: 14. This CDR3 has 19 amino acids.

The chain recombines TRBV29-1 with TRBJ1-1; D remains unclear. V dropped 4 bases and J dropped 2 bases, with 8 bases sitting between them. Looked up from germline, CDR1 is SQVTM and CDR2 is ANQGSEA. This CDR3 has 12 amino acids. The chain's CDR3 is CSVGAVNTEAFF. CDR3 DNA: TGCAGCGTTGGGGCAGTTAACACTGAAGCTTTCTTT.

The chain is built from TRBV5-1 and TRBJ1-4; TRBD1 is a possible D gene (6 bases). Germline V gene data show CDR1 as SGHRS and CDR2 as YFSETQ. Between the trimmed V and J ends, which lost 5 bases and 4 bases, there was a span of 15 bases. This CDR3 contains 15 residues. This chain's CDR3 is CASRMEQGRNEKLFF. As DNA, the CDR3 is TGCGCCAGCAGAATGGAGCAGGGGCGTAATGAAAAACTGTTTTTT.

The chain couples TRBV2 to TRBJ1-4; D perhaps matches TRBD1 (5 bases). Germline CDR1 SNHLY, CDR2 FYNNEI. The V end lost 3 bases, the J end lost 7 bases, and 15 bases lay between the germline ends. The CDR3 runs to 15 residues. CDR3 sequence reads: CASSEGNRRSEKLFF. The CDR3 bases are TGTGCCAGCAGTGAGGGGAACAGGCGGTCTGAAAAACTGTTTTTT.

This clone was detected once. The rearrangement uses TRBV29-1 and TRBJ1-1, with D possibly matching TRBD1 (6 bases). The CDR3 totals 13 residues. Germline V gives CDR1 SQVTM, CDR2 ANQGSEA. V was pared by 7 bases and J by 1 base, with 13 bases between. CDR3 in DNA: TGCAGCGCCACGAGGGGGGGGAACACTGAAGCTTTCTTT. Translation: CSATRGGNTEAFF.

The genes are TRBV6-5 and TRBJ1-1; D is perhaps TRBD1 (5 bases). The CDR3 totals 13 residues. Per the germline V gene, CDR1 is MNHEY and CDR2 is SVGAGI. V was clipped by 6 bases and J by 4 bases, with 12 bases between them. The CDR3 bases are TGTGCCAGCAGGGTACGGGGGGGCACTGAAGCTTTCTTT. The encoded protein is CASRVRGGTEAFF.

In DNA form, the CDR3 reads TGTGCCAGCAGTTACTCCCTAGACAGATTCTCTGGAAACACCATATATTTT. As protein: CASSYSLDRFSGNTIYF. The chain links TRBV6-2 or TRBV6-3 to TRBJ1-3, with D tentatively TRBD1 (5 bases). The V gene lost 0 bases and the J gene lost 0 bases, with 12 bases spanning the gap. Germline loops: CDR1 MNHEY, CDR2 SVGEGT. This CDR3 comprises 17 residues.

The genes are TRBV27 and TRBJ2-6; TRBD1 might be the D (5 bases). Germline lookup yields CDR1 MNHEY and CDR2 SMNVEV (reference sequence). The CDR3 is 18 amino acids. Trimming took 0 bases from V and 0 from J, leaving 12 bases between them. CDR3 amino acids: CASSLSLFTGSGANVLTF. In DNA form, the CDR3 reads TGTGCCAGCAGTTTATCTTTATTTACAGGCTCTGGGGCCAACGTCCTGACTTTC.

The chain recombines TRBV5-6 with TRBJ2-3; 8 bases align to TRBD2. The CDR3 loop spans 15 amino acids. The V gene end was trimmed by 4 bases and the J gene end by 4 bases; junction bases not matched to a gene: 8. In germline, CDR1 is SGHDT, CDR2 YYEEEE. This CDR3 is CASSPRDSGADTQYF. CDR3 nucleotides: TGTGCCAGCAGCCCCCGGGATAGCGGGGCAGATACGCAGTATTTT.

The rearrangement uses TRBV10-2 and TRBJ2-2; a possible D gene is TRBD2 (5 bases). Trimming pared 10 bases from V and 0 bases from J, leaving 15 bases between. The CDR3 spans 15 residues. The germline V gene encodes CDR1 WSHSY and CDR2 SAAADI. The CDR3 nucleotides are TGCGCCACCGAGCGGAGCGGAACGAACACCGGGGAGCTGTTTTTT. Its translation: CATERSGTNTGELFF.

The V gene is TRBV19, the J gene TRBJ2-1, with 10 bases identical to TRBD2. This CDR3 contains 16 residues. V lost 5 bases, J lost 1 base, and 5 bases stayed unmatched. CDR1 is LNHDA and CDR2 is SQIVND in the germline V gene (reference sequence). The CDR3 loop reads CASSARTSGSYNEQFF. The CDR3 DNA reads TGTGCCAGTAGTGCCCGGACTAGCGGATCCTACAATGAGCAGTTCTTC.

This rearrangement joins TRBV13 to TRBJ1-2; D remains unclear. V lost 3 bases, J lost 3 bases, and 5 bases lay in between. CDR1 is PRHDT and CDR2 is FYEKMQ in the germline V gene (reference sequence). This CDR3 spans 12 amino acids. The CDR3 spells CASSFVDYGYTF. The CDR3 DNA follows: TGTGCCAGCAGCTTCGTTGACTATGGCTACACCTTC.

This rearrangement joins TRBV7-8 to TRBJ1-2; no firm D call. V was trimmed by 5 bases and J by 6 bases, leaving 19 bases between them. The CDR3 extends over 15 amino acids. The germline V gene encodes CDR1 SGHVS and CDR2 FQNEAQ. CDR3 nucleotide sequence: TGTGCCAGCAGCGACCGGACCTCTGGAGGACATGGCTACACCTTC. This gives the protein CASSDRTSGGHGYTF.

There are a few counts of this clone. The chain carries TRBV6-5 and TRBJ2-7; TRBD1 matches at 10 bases. The CDR3 contains 14 residues. CDR1 MNHEY and CDR2 SVGAGI come from the germline V gene. V lost 6 bases, J lost 6 bases, and 8 bases stayed unmatched. The DNA of the CDR3 is TGTGCCAGCAGGCCAAGGGGGACAGGGGCCGAGCAGTACTTC. It encodes CASRPRGTGAEQYF.

J is TRBJ2-1 and V is TRBV4-3; 9 bases match TRBD2. Germline V gene data show CDR1 as LGHNA and CDR2 as YSLEER. V trimming: 2 bases; J trimming: 0 bases; junction bases outside the gene matches: 2. The CDR3 extends over 16 amino acids. CDR3 sequence reads: CASSQLAGNSYNEQFF. The CDR3 DNA reads TGCGCCAGCAGCCAACTAGCGGGGAACTCCTACAATGAGCAGTTCTTC.

The chain combines TRBV30 with TRBJ2-1, with a weak D call TRBD2 (6 bases). V was pared by 4 bases and J by 5 bases, with 12 bases between. This CDR3 comprises 13 residues. Germline values: CDR1 GTSNPN, CDR2 SVGIG (reference sequence). The CDR3 spells CAWTQRADNEQFF. CDR3 sequence (DNA): TGTGCCTGGACCCAGCGGGCGGACAATGAGCAGTTCTTC.

This clone was recorded once. The chain links TRBV11-1 to TRBJ2-7, with TRBD1 identical over 7 bases. V was clipped by 3 bases and J by 3 bases; unmatched bases: 5. This CDR3 contains 14 residues. Germline V CDR1 and CDR2: SGHAT, FQDESV (reference sequence). The CDR3 sequence: CASSLDRINYEQYF. CDR3 DNA: TGTGCCAGCAGCTTGGACAGGATTAACTACGAGCAGTACTTC. The variable domain in full, with the rest retrieved from reference TRBV11-1 and TRBJ2-7, is EAEVAQSPRYKITEKSQAVAFWCDPISGHATLYWYRQILGQGPELLVQFQDESVVDDSQLPKDRFSAERLKGVDSTLKIQPAELGDSAMYLCASSLDRINYEQYFGPGTRLTVT.

This clone was counted only a few times. The chain is built from TRBV5-1 and TRBJ2-1; weak D call: TRBD1 (6 bases). Trimming removed 3 bases at V and 6 bases at J, with 16 bases between. The CDR3 is 15 amino acids. Germline values: CDR1 SGHRS, CDR2 YFSETQ. CDR3 residues: CASSSAGQRSNEQFF. The CDR3 DNA reads TGCGCCAGCAGCTCTGCAGGACAGCGCAGCAATGAGCAGTTCTTC.

The table lists this clone with a count of one. The chain recombines TRBV10-1 with TRBJ2-1; 7 nucleotides match TRBD1. Germline trimming cut 0 bases from V and 5 bases from J; bases unmatched to any gene: 10. This CDR3 is built from 17 residues. From germline, CDR1 is WNHNN and CDR2 SYGVQD (reference sequence). This chain's CDR3 is CASSESIVPGQNNEQFF. CDR3 DNA sequence: TGCGCCAGCAGTGAGTCAATAGTACCGGGACAGAACAATGAGCAGTTCTTC.

This rearrangement joins TRBV30 to TRBJ1-1; 9 nucleotides line up with TRBD1. Germline V gives CDR1 GTSNPN, CDR2 SVGIG (reference sequence). V lost 3 bases and J lost 10; bases outside the gene matches: 9. CDR3 length: 13 amino acids. The CDR3 reads CAWRSTGGLGAFF. CDR3 nucleotide sequence: TGTGCCTGGAGATCAACAGGGGGCCTAGGAGCTTTCTTT.

This clone has more than one count but fewer than ten. This chain links TRBV9 with TRBJ1-3, with 8 bases fitting TRBD1. V was pared by 3 bases and J by 3 bases, with 2 bases of the junction left unmatched. The CDR3 is made up of 14 amino acids. The germline CDR1 and CDR2 sequences are SGDLS and YYNGEE. As DNA, the CDR3 is TGTGCCAGCAGCGAGGGACAGGTTGGAAACACCATATATTTT. Translating gives CASSEGQVGNTIYF.

This clone has ten or more counts. This chain uses TRBV10-3 with TRBJ1-4; D gene uncertain. The V gene lost 5 bases and the J gene lost 0 bases, with 4 bases spanning the gap. Germline loops: CDR1 ENHRY, CDR2 SYGVKD. The CDR3 is 13 residues long. The CDR3 is CAISQSTNEKLFF. The DNA of the CDR3 is TGTGCCATCAGTCAATCAACTAATGAAAAACTGTTTTTT.

This clone was picked up a small number of times. V gene TRBV6-6 combines with J gene TRBJ1-2, with D perhaps TRBD1 (6 bases). The CDR3 runs 12 residues. V lost 6 bases and J 1 base, leaving 6 bases between the germline ends. CDR1 and CDR2 (germline): MNHNY, SVGAGI (reference sequence). DNA for the CDR3: TGTGCCAGCAGGGACAGTAACTATGGCTACACCTTC. Its protein is CASRDSNYGYTF.

The V call is TRBV19, the J call TRBJ1-4; 12 bases align to TRBD1. J gave up 5 bases and V 4 bases, and 11 bases lay outside the gene matches. Germline loops: CDR1 LNHDA, CDR2 SQIVND (reference sequence). The length of the CDR3 is 18 residues. The CDR3 DNA reads as TGTGCCAGTAGTAACCATGGGACAGGGGGCGCGGAAAATGAAAAACTGTTTTTT. Encoded protein: CASSNHGTGGAENEKLFF.